The rows below give T cell receptor beta chains drawn from one sample of a study of T cell repertoires in cytomegalovirus infection. A single record per CDR3 protein comes from TCRdb applying MiXCR to the reads. The table has about 51,000 distinct CDR3 sequences, around a fifth seen once. The antigens these receptors bind are not known. The material was CD8+ T cells from cultured PBMCs, obtained from culture after CMV antigen stimulation. The origin of the receptors is a human donor in good health (CMV status not recorded). Some clones in this sample may be carry-over from other donors' samples. The CDR3 runs from the conserved cysteine through the conserved F or W. Fields, in order: V gene, D gene, J gene, clone size, CDR3 protein, CDR3 DNA. The D gene is left open where the match is weak. Size values are once, few and many counts, or a class for expanded clones, and some rows have none.

>TRBV12-3/TRBV12-4|-|TRBJ2-3|many
CASSPRPGDNRGQYF
TGTGCCAGCAGCCCCCGCCCCGGGGATAACCGAGGGCAGTATTTT
>TRBV7-7|-|TRBJ2-7|-
CASSRALGHEQYF
TGTGCCAGCAGCCGGGCCCTTGGCCACGAGCAGTACTTC
>TRBV7-2|-|TRBJ1-1|few
CASSLDIRNTEAFF
TGTGCCAGCAGCTTAGACATCAGGAACACTGAAGCTTTCTTT
>TRBV7-9|-|TRBJ2-7|few
CASSLDSLRGEQYF
TGTGCCAGCAGCTTAGATTCCCTCCGGGGCGAGCAGTACTTC
>TRBV12-3/TRBV12-4|-|TRBJ2-1|few
CASSSWGADYNEQFF
TGTGCCAGCAGTTCCTGGGGGGCAGATTACAATGAGCAGTTCTTC
>TRBV2|-|TRBJ2-5|-
CASSDWAGGGQETQYF
TGTGCCAGCAGTGATTGGGCAGGGGGGGGGCAAGAGACCCAGTACTTC
>TRBV7-9|TRBD1|TRBJ1-1|few
CASSPDRGRNTEAFF
TGTGCCAGCAGCCCGGACAGGGGGCGGAACACTGAAGCTTTCTTT
>TRBV7-8|-|TRBJ1-5|few
CASSALGGGRDQPQHF
TGTGCCAGCAGCGCCCTGGGGGGGGGGCGGGATCAGCCCCAGCATTTT
>TRBV7-2|TRBD2|TRBJ2-7|few
CASSLEGTSGYYEQYF
TGTGCCAGCAGCTTAGAAGGGACTAGCGGGTATTACGAGCAGTACTTC
>TRBV7-2|TRBD2|TRBJ2-5|-
CASSWNAGGRETQYF
TGTGCCAGCAGCTGGAATGCGGGAGGGCGAGAGACCCAGTACTTC
>TRBV12-5|-|TRBJ2-2|-
CASVGGTGELFF
TGTGCTAGTGTTGGGGGCACCGGGGAGCTGTTTTTT
>TRBV12-3/TRBV12-4|TRBD2|TRBJ2-1|few
CASSISGGAGNEQFF
TGTGCCAGCAGCATTAGCGGGGGGGCTGGAAATGAGCAGTTCTTC
>TRBV6-1|-|TRBJ2-1|few
CASSEYSPYNEQFF
TGTGCCAGCAGTGAGTACAGTCCCTACAATGAGCAGTTCTTC
>TRBV7-9|TRBD1|TRBJ2-5|few
CASSPTADRGETQYF
TGTGCCAGCAGCCCTACGGCGGACAGGGGAGAGACCCAGTACTTC
>TRBV7-2|TRBD2|TRBJ2-7|-
CASSYTTGMGRAGGSYEQYF
TGTGCCAGCAGCTACACGACAGGGATGGGAAGAGCGGGAGGCTCCTACGAGCAGTACTTC
>TRBV7-2|TRBD2|TRBJ2-1|few
CASTLSARWKRGRTGFF
TGTGCCAGCACCCTCTCAGCTAGGTGGAAGCGGGGGCGTACGGGTTTCTTC
>TRBV6-5|-|TRBJ2-5|-
CASRLLGGETQYF
TGTGCCAGCAGACTGCTGGGCGGAGAGACCCAGTACTTC
>TRBV20-1|-|TRBJ2-7|few
CSARDPIRGVYEQYF
TGCAGTGCTAGAGATCCGATTAGGGGAGTCTACGAGCAGTACTTC
>TRBV7-8|TRBD1|TRBJ2-5|few
CASSTRQGARETQYF
TGTGCCAGCAGCACAAGACAGGGGGCTAGAGAGACCCAGTACTTC
>TRBV7-8|-|TRBJ2-3|few
CASSGSGTSEGADTQYF
TGTGCCAGCAGCGGTTCCGGGACATCCGAGGGGGCAGATACGCAGTATTTT
>TRBV7-8|-|TRBJ2-5|many
CASSWGSQETQYF
TGTGCCAGCAGCTGGGGCAGCCAAGAGACCCAGTACTTC
>TRBV27|TRBD1|TRBJ2-1|few
CASSWDSLNEQFF
TGTGCCAGCAGTTGGGACAGCCTCAATGAGCAGTTCTTC
>TRBV20-1|TRBD2|TRBJ2-7|few
CSARDTSGGLSYEQYF
TGCAGTGCTAGAGATACTAGCGGGGGGCTTTCCTACGAGCAGTACTTC
>TRBV6-5|-|TRBJ2-5|few
CASSYSPYGETQYF
TGTGCCAGCAGTTACTCCCCGTACGGGGAGACCCAGTACTTC